These 26 T cell receptor beta chains originate from one sample sequenced in a study of post-analysis software for immune sequencing data. General study results and limits: Patients carried a handful of TRBV segments more frequently than controls did, and TRBV5-6, TRBV5-1 and TRBV20-1 were among them.

The antigens for these receptors are not known. Every TCR beta cDNA library bore unique molecular identifiers. TCRdb reprocessed the PCR reads via MiXCR and lists one record per CDR3 protein. The sample shows about half a million distinct CDR3 sequences, approximately 31% of them seen only once. The material sequenced was blood. The receptors here all came from a girl under 18 with multiple sclerosis.

This clonotype was detected only a few times. The CDR3 loop reads CSARGQAFVYGYTF. CDR3 nucleotides: TGCAGTGCTAGAGGACAGGCCTTTGTCTATGGCTACACCTTC. The J gene is TRBJ1-2, the V gene TRBV20-1, with D tentatively TRBD1 (6 bases). Germline CDR1 and CDR2: DFQATT and SNEGSKA (reference sequence). Trimming stripped 1 base from V and 4 bases from J, with 13 bases between. The CDR3 runs to 14 residues.

CDR3 region: CAISKIDRGVYGYTF. Here the CDR3 DNA reads TGTGCCATCAGTAAAATAGACAGGGGAGTCTATGGCTACACCTTC. V usage is TRBV10-3 and J usage is TRBJ1-2; 8 bases fit TRBD1. This CDR3 spans 15 amino acids. Germline V gene sequence: CDR1 ENHRY, CDR2 SYGVKD. Trimming took 5 bases from V and 4 from J; bases not matched to a gene: 9.

This clonotype was seen a few times. V and J are TRBV7-9 and TRBJ2-5, with 9 bases matching TRBD1. The V segment lost 5 bases and the J segment 2 bases; nucleotides outside the gene matches: 6. Germline V gene data show CDR1 as SEHNR and CDR2 as FQNEAQ (reference sequence). The CDR3 extends over 15 amino acids. The DNA for the CDR3 is TGTGCCAGCAGCCGGTGGGACAGGGAACAAGAGACCCAGTACTTC. Translation: CASSRWDREQETQYF.

This clonotype was detected only a few times. The chain is built from TRBV6-2 or TRBV6-3 and TRBJ2-7; no reliable D call. Looked up from germline, CDR1 is MNHEY and CDR2 is SVGEGT. The V gene lost 1 base and the J gene lost 5 bases, with 12 bases spanning the gap. The CDR3 has 14 residues. CDR3 nucleotides: TGTGCCAGCAGTTACTGGGCAGGCCCCAACGAGCAGTACTTC. Amino acids: CASSYWAGPNEQYF.

This clonotype turned up a few times. This chain uses TRBV5-1 with TRBJ2-1, with TRBD1 matching 7 bases. The CDR3 is 16 amino acids. The V and J ends lost 4 bases and 4 bases, in that order; junction bases with no gene match: 11. Germline V gene sequence: CDR1 SGHRS, CDR2 YFSETQ. CDR3 in amino acids: CASSPQTGEVYNEQFF. The DNA for the CDR3 is TGCGCCAGCAGCCCCCAAACAGGGGAAGTGTACAATGAGCAGTTCTTC.

This clonotype was observed a few times. This chain connects TRBV27 to TRBJ2-7; 8 bases fit TRBD2. The CDR3 is 16 amino acids. J lost 3 bases, V lost 7 bases, and 14 bases had no gene match. CDR1 MNHEY and CDR2 SMNVEV come from the germline V gene (reference sequence). The CDR3 DNA is TGTGCCAGCATGAAGTACCCCGCGGGGGGCTACTACGAGCAGTACTTC. Translating gives CASMKYPAGGYYEQYF.

This clonotype was detected a few times. Here the CDR3 DNA reads TGCGCCAGCAGCCAAGACGCCGATAGCAGTGACTACAATGAGCAGTTCTTC. Protein: CASSQDADSSDYNEQFF. This sequence joins TRBV4-1 and TRBJ2-1; D is uncertain. The V gene lost 0 bases and the J gene lost 3 bases, with 15 bases spanning the gap. The CDR3 is 17 residues long. CDR1 is MGHRA, CDR2 YSYEKL, per germline.

The V and J genes are TRBV5-6 and TRBJ1-2; tentatively, D is TRBD1 (6 bases). In germline, CDR1 is SGHDT, CDR2 YYEEEE. The CDR3 runs 16 residues. Trimming cost V 0 bases and J 7 bases, with 19 bases left between them. CDR3 sequence reads: CASSLVYRDRWAGYTF. CDR3 nucleotide sequence: TGTGCCAGCAGCTTGGTGTATCGAGACAGGTGGGCTGGCTACACCTTC.

The chain combines TRBV5-1 with TRBJ2-5, with 7 positions matching TRBD1. J gave up 0 bases and V 5 bases, and 4 bases lay outside the gene matches. Germline V lookup: CDR1 SGHRS, CDR2 YFSETQ. This CDR3 has 14 amino acids. In nucleotides, the CDR3 is TGCGCCAGCAGTGGGACAGCTAACCAAGAGACCCAGTACTTC. Translating it yields CASSGTANQETQYF.

This clonotype was recorded a few times. The rearrangement links TRBV20-1 to TRBJ2-5; a weak D match, TRBD1 (5 bases). V dropped 2 bases and J dropped 2 bases, with 12 bases sitting between them. The CDR3 extends over 14 amino acids. Germline CDR1 DFQATT, CDR2 SNEGSKA (reference sequence). The CDR3 reads CSARLIRAQETQYF. CDR3 nucleotide sequence: TGCAGTGCTAGATTAATCAGGGCTCAAGAGACCCAGTACTTC.

The chain has TRBV29-1 and TRBJ1-1; D is undetermined. This CDR3 spans 13 amino acids. Trimming cost V 6 bases and J 0 bases, with 11 bases left between them. The V gene's germline CDR1 is SQVTM and CDR2 ANQGSEA. The CDR3 is CSVPPEMNTEAFF. DNA of the CDR3: TGCAGCGTGCCGCCCGAGATGAACACTGAAGCTTTCTTT. Using reference TRBV29-1 and TRBJ1-1 for the parts outside the CDR3, the full variable domain is SAVISQKPSRDICQRGTSLTIQCQVDSQVTMMFWYRQQPGQSLTLIATANQGSEATYESGFVIDKFPISRPNLTFSTLTVSNMSPEDSSIYLCSVPPEMNTEAFFGQGTRLTVV.

This clonotype was observed a single time. V is TRBV29-1 and J is TRBJ2-3, with 11 bases that match TRBD2. Trimming cost V 2 bases and J 3 bases; bases outside gene matches: 7. The germline CDR1 and CDR2 sequences are SQVTM and ANQGSEA. The CDR3 totals 16 residues. The CDR3 here is CSVERGSGGATDTQYF. CDR3 nucleotides: TGCAGCGTTGAACGGGGTAGCGGGGGGGCTACAGATACGCAGTATTTT.

In its sample, this clonotype was seen a few times. The rearrangement joins TRBV7-2 to TRBJ2-5; TRBD2 matches at 10 bases. J gave up 2 bases and V 6 bases, and 3 bases lay outside the gene matches. Germline CDR1 SGHTA, CDR2 FQGNSA. The CDR3 consists of 14 residues. The CDR3, as DNA: TGTGCCAGCAGATGGACTAGCGGACAAGAGACCCAGTACTTC. This codes for CASRWTSGQETQYF.

The chain is built from TRBV10-3 and TRBJ2-1, with TRBD2 identical over 8 bases. With V trimmed by 8 bases and J by 9 bases, 9 bases remained unmatched. Looked up from germline, CDR1 is ENHRY and CDR2 is SYGVKD. CDR3 length equals 13 residues. The CDR3 protein is CAIWAGGVGEQFF. CDR3 bases: TGTGCCATCTGGGCGGGGGGCGTGGGTGAGCAGTTCTTC.

This clonotype has only a few counts. The J gene is TRBJ2-5, the V gene TRBV6-5; TRBD2 aligns across 8 bases. V lost 6 bases and J lost 5; bases outside the gene matches: 14. There are 16 residues in the CDR3. Per germline, CDR1 MNHEY and CDR2 SVGAGI. CDR3 sequence reads: CASSRMGGGPEETQYF. Here the CDR3 DNA reads TGTGCCAGCAGCCGCATGGGCGGGGGGCCTGAGGAGACCCAGTACTTC.

This clonotype was counted between two and nine times. The chain recombines TRBV7-2 with TRBJ2-5; TRBD2 matches 8 bases. J gave up 4 bases and V 5 bases, and 15 bases lay outside the gene matches. Germline V gene data show CDR1 as SGHTA and CDR2 as FQGNSA. This CDR3 is 17 amino acids long. The CDR3 DNA reads TGTGCCAGCAGCCGCTTCCCACCGGGGGGGCAGGGAGAGACCCAGTACTTC. Its translation: CASSRFPPGGQGETQYF.

The chain links TRBV5-1 to TRBJ1-2; 12 bases are a match to TRBD1. V shed 0 bases and J 3 bases; nucleotides not matched to a gene: 0. This CDR3 contains 15 residues. The germline gives CDR1 SGHRS, CDR2 YFSETQ. CDR3 sequence reads: CASSLGDRGHYGYTF. The CDR3 nucleotides are TGCGCCAGCAGCTTGGGGGACAGGGGGCACTATGGCTACACCTTC.

CDR3 in DNA: TGTGCCAGCAGGACAGACGTCTATGGCTACACCTTC. It is translated as CASRTDVYGYTF. The gene calls are TRBV6-6 and TRBJ1-2; D is perhaps TRBD1 (5 bases). From germline, CDR1 is MNHNY and CDR2 SVGAGI (reference sequence). V gave up 6 bases and J gave up 4 bases, with 9 bases separating them. The CDR3 extends over 12 amino acids.

In this sample, this clonotype turned up once. The V gene is TRBV7-2, the J gene TRBJ2-1; D unclear. The length of the CDR3 is 14 residues. Germline assignment: CDR1 SGHTA and CDR2 FQGNSA. The V and J ends lost 7 bases and 13 bases respectively, with 23 bases between them. CDR3 residues: CASIVISSYNGQFF. Written as DNA, the CDR3 is TGTGCCAGCATCGTCATCTCCTCCTACAATGGTCAGTTCTTC.

This clonotype turned up a few times. In DNA, the CDR3 is TGTGCCACCTCGGATGGTATCGAGACCCAGTACTTC. It translates to CATSDGIETQYF. V is TRBV6-6 and J is TRBJ2-5; D gene unclear. The germline V and J ends were trimmed by 10 bases and 5 bases, with 14 bases remaining between them. The CDR3 totals 12 residues. Germline values: CDR1 MNHNY, CDR2 SVGAGI (reference sequence).

This clonotype was picked up a small number of times. The chain joins TRBV5-6 to TRBJ2-7; TRBD1 is a possible D gene (6 bases). Germline lookup yields CDR1 SGHDT and CDR2 YYEEEE. The CDR3 runs 13 residues. V was pared by 2 bases and J by 6 bases, with 12 bases between. CDR3 residues: CASSFQQGTEQYF. CDR3 sequence (DNA): TGTGCCAGCAGCTTCCAACAGGGTACCGAGCAGTACTTC. Using reference TRBV5-6 and TRBJ2-7 for the parts outside the CDR3, the full variable domain is DAGVTQSPTHLIKTRGQQVTLRCSPKSGHDTVSWYQQALGQGPQFIFQYYEEEERQRGNFPDRFSGHQFPNYSSELNVNALLLGDSALYLCASSFQQGTEQYFGPGTRLTVT.

This clonotype was observed a handful of times. The rearrangement uses TRBV9 and TRBJ2-5, with D perhaps TRBD1 (5 bases). From germline, CDR1 is SGDLS and CDR2 YYNGEE. The V and J ends lost 0 bases and 3 bases respectively, with 9 bases between them. The CDR3 loop spans 14 amino acids. The chain's CDR3 is CASSVAGRKETQYF. The CDR3 DNA sequence: TGTGCCAGCAGCGTAGCAGGGCGGAAAGAGACCCAGTACTTC.

The chain couples TRBV29-1 to TRBJ1-2; D unresolved. CDR1 SQVTM and CDR2 ANQGSEA come from the germline V gene. The CDR3 runs to 13 residues. V was pared by 8 bases and J by 4 bases, with 17 bases between. This CDR3 is CSMDAAEAYGYTF. The CDR3 nucleotides are TGCAGCATGGACGCGGCAGAAGCCTATGGCTACACCTTC.

The V and J genes are TRBV6-6 and TRBJ2-7; a weak D match, TRBD1 (6 bases). Germline values: CDR1 MNHNY, CDR2 SVGAGI (reference sequence). Trimming left V 6 bases short and J 6 bases short, with 15 bases between. The length of the CDR3 is 13 residues. DNA of the CDR3: TGTGCCAGCAGCCAGGGGATCACTGGCGAGCAGTACTTC. This translates into CASSQGITGEQYF.

The V gene is TRBV3-1, the J gene TRBJ2-3; 8 nucleotides align to TRBD2. Trimming removed 0 bases from V and 3 bases from J; junction bases left unmatched: 5. This CDR3 has 16 residues. CDR1 is LGHDT, CDR2 YNNKEL, per germline (reference sequence). Written as DNA, the CDR3 is TGTGCCAGCAGCCAAGAGCGGGGGGTCCATACAGATACGCAGTATTTT. Amino acid sequence: CASSQERGVHTDTQYF.

The gene calls are TRBV20-1 and TRBJ2-3; tentatively, D is TRBD1 or TRBD2 (5 bases each). Per germline, CDR1 DFQATT and CDR2 SNEGSKA (reference sequence). This CDR3 spans 16 amino acids. Trimming removed 3 bases from V and 5 bases from J, with 21 bases in between. The CDR3 reads CSASGVGETFVDTQYF. CDR3 nucleotide sequence: TGCAGTGCTAGTGGGGTGGGGGAGACCTTCGTAGATACGCAGTATTTT.